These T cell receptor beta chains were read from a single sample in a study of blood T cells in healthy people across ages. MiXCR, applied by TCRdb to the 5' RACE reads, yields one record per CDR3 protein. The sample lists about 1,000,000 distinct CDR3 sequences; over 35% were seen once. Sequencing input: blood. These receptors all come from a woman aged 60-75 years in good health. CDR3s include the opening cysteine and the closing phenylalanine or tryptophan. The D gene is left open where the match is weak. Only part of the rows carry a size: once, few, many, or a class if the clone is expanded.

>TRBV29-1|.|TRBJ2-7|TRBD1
TGCAGCGCACAACAGGGGGCCCCAAACTACGAGCAGTACTTC
CSAQQGAPNYEQYF
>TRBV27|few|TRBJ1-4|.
TGTGCCAGCAGTTTCACAGGGCGGTCTAATGAAAAACTGTTTTTT
CASSFTGRSNEKLFF
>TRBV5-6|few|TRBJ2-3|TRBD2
TGTGCCAGCCTAATTGCCCCCAAAGCGGGAGAATTCACAGATACGCAGTATTTT
CASLIAPKAGEFTDTQYF
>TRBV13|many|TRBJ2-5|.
TGTGCCAGCAGCTCTCGGACCCAGAAAGAGACCCAGTACTTC
CASSSRTQKETQYF
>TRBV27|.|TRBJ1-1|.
TGTGCTTCAGGGTACGGAGGAGCTTTCTTT
CASGYGGAFF
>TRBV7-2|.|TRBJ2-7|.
TGTGCCAGCAGCTTAGTAGGGGAAGCTCACTACGAGCAGTACTTC
CASSLVGEAHYEQYF
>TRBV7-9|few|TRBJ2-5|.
TGTGCCAGCAGCTTAGGGCCTAAGTACTTC
CASSLGPKYF
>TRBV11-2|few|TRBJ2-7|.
TGTGCCAGCAGCCCCGACGCGGAGGGAGGACCCTCCTACGAGCAGTACTTC
CASSPDAEGGPSYEQYF
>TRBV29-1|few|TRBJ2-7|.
TGCAGCGTGGGCACCGGGACGGGACGACCCCACGAGCAGTACTTC
CSVGTGTGRPHEQYF
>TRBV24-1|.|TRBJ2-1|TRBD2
TGTGCCACCAGTGATCCCAGCGGGAGCTCCTACAATGAGCAGTTCTTC
CATSDPSGSSYNEQFF
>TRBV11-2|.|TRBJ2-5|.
TGTGCCAGCAGCTTCCCGCAGGGTACTCCGACCCAGTACTTC
CASSFPQGTPTQYF
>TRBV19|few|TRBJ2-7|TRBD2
TGTGCCAGTGGAGCGGGAAGTCGGGAGCAGTACTTC
CASGAGSREQYF
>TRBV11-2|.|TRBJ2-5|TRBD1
TGTGCCAGCAGCGAGGGGGCAGGGGTGAGGGAGACCCAGTACTTC
CASSEGAGVRETQYF
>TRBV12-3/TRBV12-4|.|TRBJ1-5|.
TGTGCCAGCAGTTTCCTAGCCGCTGGGAGTGCAAATCAGCCCCAGCATTTT
CASSFLAAGSANQPQHF